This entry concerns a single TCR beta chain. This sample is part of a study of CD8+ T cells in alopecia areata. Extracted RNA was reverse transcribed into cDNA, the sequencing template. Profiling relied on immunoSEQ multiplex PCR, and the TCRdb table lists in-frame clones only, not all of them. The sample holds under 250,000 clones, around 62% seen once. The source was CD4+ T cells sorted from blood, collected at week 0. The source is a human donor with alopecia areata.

CDR3 loop: CASSVGVMNTEAFF. In nucleotides, the CDR3 is TGTGCCAGCAGCGTGGGGGTTATGAACACTGAAGCTTTCTTT. The chain recombines TRBV9 with TRBJ1-1, with D maybe TRBD1 (5 bases). CDR3 length: 14 amino acids. V was pared by 2 bases and J by 0 bases, with 8 bases between. The germline V gene has CDR1 SGDLS and CDR2 YYNGEE.